Sequencing of this TCR beta chain was carried out in a study of chemoradiotherapy in HPV16-positive cancers. The length of the CDR3 is 15 residues. The germline gives CDR1 MNHEY, CDR2 SMNVEV (reference sequence). The V and J ends lost 6 bases and 2 bases, in that order; junction bases with no gene match: 6. The data were produced by immunoSEQ multiplex PCR, yet TCRdb's version contains in-frame clones alone and is incomplete. The sample includes roughly 3,000 clones, about nine tenths of them seen just once. The V and J genes are TRBV27 and TRBJ1-1; 10 bases map to TRBD1. The source is a human donor with HPV-associated anogenital cancer. The sequenced sample was blood, obtained from a patient who underwent chemoradiotherapy. The CDR3 is CASRSDRGLNTEAFF. The CDR3 nucleotides read TGTGCCAGCAGGTCAGACAGGGGGCTTAACACTGAAGCTTTCTTT.